A single sample is the source of the 23 T cell receptor beta chains below, sequenced in a study of molecular identifiers for immune sequencing clone quantification. TCRdb ran MiXCR on the PCR reads and lists one entry per CDR3 protein. Here the sample spans some 320,000 distinct CDR3 sequences, under 25% being singletons. The sample taken for sequencing was naive CD8+ T cells from blood, with Jurkat cell RNA spiked in. Subset reported: FACS-sorted CD8+CD4-CCR7+CD45RA+ naive T cells. The source of these receptors is a human donor in good health. Some libraries in this study had Jurkat cell RNA spiked in.

This clonotype was seen just once. A single base separates this from a much larger clone, so it may be a read error. V and J are TRBV24-1 and TRBJ2-1; D is perhaps TRBD2 (6 bases). The CDR3 contains 15 residues. Germline V CDR1 and CDR2: KGHDR, SFDVKD. The CDR3 here is CAISDSLVGGNEQFF. The DNA for the CDR3 is TGTGCCATCAGTGATTCCCTGGTGGGGGGCAATGAGCAGTTCTTC.

This clonotype was counted ten times or more. V usage is TRBV24-1 and J usage is TRBJ2-1; D is ambiguous. V lost 4 bases, J lost 15 bases, and 18 bases lay in between. This CDR3 region has 13 residues. The germline CDR1 and CDR2 sequences are KGHDR and SFDVKD. CDR3: CATSDQPGTRRFF. The DNA for the CDR3 is TGTGCCACCAGTGACCAGCCGGGCACGCGTCGGTTCTTC.

This clonotype has a handful of counts. The chain is built from TRBV29-1 and TRBJ2-1, with 10 bases identical to TRBD2. There are 13 residues in the CDR3. Germline values: CDR1 SQVTM, CDR2 ANQGSEA. V dropped 4 bases and J dropped 7; count of bases not matched to a gene: 4. CDR3 sequence: CSVGLAGVNEQFF. DNA of the CDR3: TGCAGCGTTGGCCTAGCGGGAGTTAATGAGCAGTTCTTC.

Worth noting for this clonotype: This sequence may be a read error, since a much larger clone differs from it by one base. The chain is built from TRBV21-1 and TRBJ2-5; whether TRBD1, the table's D call, matches the DNA was not checked. TRBV21-1 is an annotated pseudogene. This CDR3 region has 17 residues. As DNA, the CDR3 is TGTGCCAGCTTCCGGGGCTCCGACTTGGCCATCCAAGAGACCCAGTACTTC. It encodes CASFRGSDLAIQETQYF.

Details on this clonotype: A much larger clone lies one base from this, so it may be a read error. The J gene is TRBJ1-2, the V gene TRBV12-3 or TRBV12-4, with TRBD1 as a possible D gene (6 bases). The CDR3 sequence is 14 residues long. Trimming took 11 bases from V and 6 from J, leaving 22 bases between them. The CDR3 region is CAGTPGGAVDGYTF. For the CDR3, the DNA is TGTGCCGGCACCCCGGGGGGGGCGGTCGATGGCTACACCTTC.

The J gene is TRBJ2-3, the V gene TRBV27, with 12 bases identical to TRBD2. Per germline, CDR1 MNHEY and CDR2 SMNVEV (reference sequence). V shed 5 bases and J 0 bases; nucleotides not matched to a gene: 6. The CDR3 consists of 17 residues. CDR3 coding DNA: TGTGCCAGCAGTCCTCCGGGACTAGCGGGCAGCACAGATACGCAGTATTTT. This encodes CASSPPGLAGSTDTQYF.

A note on this clonotype: The CDR3 end shows no conserved phenylalanine or tryptophan, and so a read error is likely. J is TRBJ2-3 and V is TRBV19, with D perhaps TRBD2 (6 bases). This CDR3 is built from 13 residues. Trimming stripped 4 bases from V and 4 bases from J, with 9 bases between. CDR1 is LNHDA, CDR2 SQIVND, per germline (reference sequence). CDR3 bases: TGTGCCAGTAGTAGTAGCGGTCCAGATACGCAGTATCTT. This sequence encodes CASSSSGPDTQYL.

This clonotype was seen more than once but under ten times. The chain is built from TRBV7-9 and TRBJ2-5; D is possibly TRBD2 (6 bases). Between the trimmed V and J ends, which lost 5 bases and 6 bases, there was a span of 16 bases. This CDR3 spans 14 amino acids. The germline gives CDR1 SEHNR, CDR2 FQNEAQ (reference sequence). The CDR3, as DNA: TGTGCCAGCAGCCCCCCGAGTGGCGGGAAGACCCAGTACTTC. The encoded protein is CASSPPSGGKTQYF. Full variable domain (outside the CDR3, taken from reference TRBV7-9 and TRBJ2-5): DTGVSQNPRHKITKRGQNVTFRCDPISEHNRLYWYRQTLGQGPEFLTYFQNEAQLEKSRLLSDRFSAERPKGSFSTLEIQRTEQGDSAMYLCASSPPSGGKTQYFGPGTRLLVL.

This clonotype was detected many times. The chain is built from TRBV20-1 and TRBJ2-3, with a possible D match to TRBD2 (5 bases). Trimming cost V 0 bases and J 5 bases, with 15 bases left between them. The CDR3 contains 15 residues. Looked up from germline, CDR1 is DFQATT and CDR2 is SNEGSKA (reference sequence). CDR3 DNA: TGCAGTGCTAGAGATCACGTGAGGGCCGTAGATACGCAGTATTTT. It yields the protein CSARDHVRAVDTQYF.

The rearrangement links TRBV6-5 to TRBJ2-5; a weak D match, TRBD2 (6 bases). V dropped 4 bases and J dropped 5 bases, with 11 bases sitting between them. CDR1 and CDR2 from the germline V gene are MNHEY and SVGAGI. The CDR3 spans 13 residues. CDR3 in amino acids: CASSLPSVETQYF. CDR3 nucleotides: TGTGCCAGCAGTTTACCTAGCGTCGAGACCCAGTACTTC.

V gene TRBV4-3 combines with J gene TRBJ2-4; D unresolved. The V end was cut by 0 bases, the J end by 0 bases, with 9 bases between. The CDR3 length is 16 residues. Germline CDR1 LGHNA, CDR2 YSLEER. CDR3 amino acids: CASSQETSLAKNIQYF. CDR3 DNA sequence: TGCGCCAGCAGCCAAGAGACGAGTTTAGCCAAAAACATTCAGTACTTC.

The chain has TRBV12-3 or TRBV12-4 and TRBJ2-7; the D gene is possibly TRBD2 (7 bases). The CDR3 has 14 amino acids. V shed 3 bases and J shed 0 bases, with 9 bases lying between them. The CDR3 sequence is CASSFGGLSYEQYF. The CDR3 DNA follows: TGTGCCAGCAGTTTCGGGGGGCTCTCCTACGAGCAGTACTTC.

The sample holds a few counts of this clonotype. The chain combines TRBV14 with TRBJ2-1; the D is unclear. This CDR3 region has 15 residues. The V end lost 0 bases, the J end lost 2 bases, and 8 bases lay between the germline ends. Per the germline V gene, CDR1 is SGHDN and CDR2 is FVKESK. CDR3 coding DNA: TGTGCCAGCAGCCAAGATCTCCCACCCTACAATGAGCAGTTCTTC. It yields the protein CASSQDLPPYNEQFF.

The genes are TRBV9 and TRBJ2-5; D perhaps matches TRBD2 (6 bases). The CDR3 length is 14 residues. CDR1 is SGDLS, CDR2 YYNGEE, per germline. V lost 0 bases and J 5 bases, leaving 11 bases between the germline ends. The CDR3 sequence: CASSVGGGSETQYF. DNA of the CDR3: TGTGCCAGCAGCGTAGGGGGAGGCAGTGAGACCCAGTACTTC.

This clonotype was counted only a few times. V is TRBV28 and J is TRBJ2-5, with D hard to call. V was trimmed by 2 bases and J by 7 bases, leaving 8 bases between them. This CDR3 region has 12 residues. CDR1 and CDR2 from the germline V gene are MDHEN and SYDVKM. In DNA form, the CDR3 reads TGTGCCAGCAGTTTAGAAAGCCGGACCCAGTACTTC. Translated: CASSLESRTQYF.

This clonotype was counted at least ten times. The rearrangement links TRBV30 to TRBJ2-2, with D possibly being TRBD2 (6 bases). The CDR3 extends over 13 amino acids. Germline assignment: CDR1 GTSNPN and CDR2 SVGIG (reference sequence). Between the trimmed V and J ends, which lost 0 bases and 6 bases, there was a span of 8 bases. CDR3 sequence: CAWSVSSAGELFF. In DNA form, the CDR3 reads TGTGCCTGGAGTGTATCTAGCGCCGGGGAGCTGTTTTTT.

This clonotype was counted ten times or more. The J gene is TRBJ1-4, the V gene TRBV6-5, with TRBD1 matching 7 bases. CDR3 size: 15 residues. Germline V gene sequence: CDR1 MNHEY, CDR2 SVGAGI. The V and J ends lost 5 bases and 2 bases, in that order; junction bases with no gene match: 5. The CDR3 nucleotides are TGTGCCAGCAGTGACAGGGTCTCGACTAATGAAAAACTGTTTTTT. Residues: CASSDRVSTNEKLFF.

This clonotype appeared many times. The chain recombines TRBV2 with TRBJ1-5; D perhaps matches TRBD1 (5 bases). The CDR3 consists of 14 residues. The V gene lost 7 bases and the J gene lost 7 bases, with 17 bases spanning the gap. CDR1 SNHLY and CDR2 FYNNEI come from the germline V gene. The CDR3 DNA reads as TGTGCCAGCAAAGTATTGGGGCCTGGGCAGCCCCAGCATTTT. Translated: CASKVLGPGQPQHF.

This clonotype was recorded at least ten times. The rearrangement joins TRBV29-1 to TRBJ2-5; D gene uncertain. With 7 bases removed from V and 5 bases from J, the gap between germline ends came to 2 bases. Germline-derived CDR1 and CDR2 are SQVTM and ANQGSEA. This CDR3 has 8 amino acids. The CDR3 DNA is TGCAGCGACGAGACCCAGTACTTC. This gives the protein CSDETQYF.

The sample holds a few counts of this clonotype. CDR3 DNA: TGTGCCAGCAGTGCGACTCCGCCCCGACAGACCCAGTACTTC. Protein: CASSATPPRQTQYF. This rearrangement joins TRBV27 to TRBJ2-5; D not certain. The CDR3 consists of 14 residues. V was pared by 5 bases and J by 6 bases, with 16 bases between. Per germline, CDR1 MNHEY and CDR2 SMNVEV (reference sequence).

In its sample, this clonotype was seen a few times. V usage is TRBV6-5 and J usage is TRBJ2-7; D remains ambiguous. The CDR3 spans 12 residues. Trimming removed 3 bases from V and 3 bases from J, with 6 bases in between. Germline CDR1 MNHEY, CDR2 SVGAGI. The CDR3 DNA sequence: TGTGCCAGCAGTTATAACGACTACGAGCAGTACTTC. It codes for CASSYNDYEQYF.

This clonotype has a count of ten or more. The genes are TRBV5-4 and TRBJ2-3; 7 nucleotides match TRBD2. The junction had 8 bases not matched to a gene; V was cut back by 4 bases and J by 3 bases. The CDR3 is made up of 15 amino acids. From germline, CDR1 is SGHNT and CDR2 YYREEE (reference sequence). The CDR3 sequence is CASSPQLAQTDTQYF. The DNA of the CDR3 is TGTGCCAGCAGCCCACAACTAGCGCAAACAGATACGCAGTATTTT.

The gene calls are TRBV4-3 and TRBJ2-6, with 7 bases matching TRBD2. The V segment lost 4 bases and the J segment 0 bases; nucleotides outside the gene matches: 6. The CDR3 runs 17 residues. CDR1 is LGHNA, CDR2 YSLEER, per germline. The DNA of the CDR3 is TGCGCCAGCAGCCCCCGGGAGGCTATCTCTGGGGCCAACGTCCTGACTTTC. It is translated as CASSPREAISGANVLTF.